This T cell receptor (beta chain) was observed in a study of T-cell memory formation after mild COVID-19. Overall study context: Clusters of TCRs were largely donor specific. Study-wide findings and caveats: For contracting clones, CD4+ ones sat mainly in CM and EM, CD8+ in EMRA.

This CDR3 comprises 14 residues. Germline V gives CDR1 SGHVS, CDR2 FNYEAQ. V lost 4 bases and J lost 5; bases outside the gene matches: 7. This clonotype has more than one count but fewer than ten. Its specificity is unknown. The authors produced TCR alpha and TCR beta cDNA libraries with sample barcodes and UMIs by 5'RACE using constant-segment primers. MiXCR was run by TCRdb on the 5' RACE reads, yielding one entry per CDR3 protein. The sample includes approximately 350,000 distinct CDR3 sequences, 25% to 30% of them seen just once. The sequenced sample consisted of PBMCs or a T cell subset sorted from them (not recorded which). The chain couples TRBV7-6 to TRBJ2-5, with TRBD1 identical over 7 bases. The receptor was isolated from an adult woman who had mild COVID-19 (a few samples of this study predate the infection). Cell type and time point are not known. The CDR3 region is CASSSTGSEETQYF. CDR3 nucleotides: TGTGCCAGCAGCTCGACAGGGTCGGAGGAGACCCAGTACTTC.